These 12 T cell receptor beta chains were sequenced from one sample in a study of blood T cell repertoires in COVID-19. The method was immunoSEQ multiplex PCR; TCRdb's version includes in-frame clones alone and lacks a portion of them. The sample consists of 95,000 to 130,000 clones, 70% to 85% of them appearing once. The sequencing input was peripheral blood. The source of these receptors is a man between 65 and 79 years old with active or convalescent COVID-19.

The rearrangement links TRBV7-6 to TRBJ1-6; perhaps TRBD1 as D (6 bases). This CDR3 is built from 14 residues. Germline CDR1 and CDR2: SGHVS and FNYEAQ. V gave up 1 base and J gave up 7 bases, with 8 bases separating them. CDR3 nucleotides: TGTGCCAGCAGCTTAGGAGGGGGAAATTCACCCCTCCACTTT. Amino acids: CASSLGGGNSPLHF.

The chain is built from TRBV2 and TRBJ1-1, with D hard to call. The V gene lost 4 bases and the J gene lost 0 bases, with 9 bases spanning the gap. This CDR3 has 14 amino acids. The germline gives CDR1 SNHLY, CDR2 FYNNEI. The CDR3 region is CASSAESMNTEAFF. In DNA form, the CDR3 reads TGTGCCAGCAGTGCAGAATCCATGAACACTGAAGCTTTCTTT.

The chain couples TRBV11-2 to TRBJ2-2, with D perhaps TRBD2 (5 bases). CDR1 and CDR2 (germline): SGHAT, FQNNGV. The V gene lost 1 base and the J gene lost 0 bases, with 6 bases spanning the gap. This CDR3 is built from 15 residues. Written as DNA, the CDR3 is TGTGCCAGCAGCTTAGGACTAACGAACACCGGGGAGCTGTTTTTT. Its translation is CASSLGLTNTGELFF.

This clone was counted only a few times. This sequence joins TRBV12-3 or TRBV12-4 and TRBJ1-1; D uncertain. The ends were cut back, 8 bases at V and 2 bases at J, with 12 bases in the middle. The length of the CDR3 is 13 residues. CDR3 amino acids: CASLPTFNTEAFF. Here the CDR3 DNA reads TGTGCCAGCCTACCCACCTTCAACACTGAAGCTTTCTTT.

The chain recombines TRBV2 with TRBJ2-3; the D gene is possibly TRBD1 (5 bases). Germline V lookup: CDR1 SNHLY, CDR2 FYNNEI. The ends were cut back, 3 bases at V and 0 bases at J, with 7 bases in the middle. The CDR3 totals 14 residues. The CDR3 nucleotides read TGTGCCAGCAGTGACAGGGTGAGCACAGATACGCAGTATTTT. It specifies CASSDRVSTDTQYF. Drawing the rest from reference TRBV2 and TRBJ2-3, the complete variable domain is EPEVTQTPSHQVTQMGQEVILRCVPISNHLYFYWYRQILGQKVEFLVSFYNNEISEKSEIFDDQFSVERPDGSNFTLKIRSTKLEDSAMYFCASSDRVSTDTQYFGPGTRLTVL.

This clone has a handful of counts. This sequence joins TRBV24-1 and TRBJ1-4; D unresolved. The length of the CDR3 is 16 residues. Between the trimmed V and J ends, which lost 3 bases and 4 bases, there was a span of 14 bases. Germline CDR1 is KGHDR and CDR2 is SFDVKD. Written as DNA, the CDR3 is TGTGCCACCAGTGATCCACTTCGGGTGGGTAATGAAAAACTGTTTTTT. It yields the protein CATSDPLRVGNEKLFF.

The V and J genes are TRBV5-4 and TRBJ1-2, with TRBD1 identical over 7 bases. CDR3 size: 17 residues. V trimming: 4 bases; J trimming: 7 bases; junction bases outside the gene matches: 19. Germline loops: CDR1 SGHNT, CDR2 YYREEE (reference sequence). The CDR3 nucleotides are TGTGCCAGCAGCCCGGGACAGATAAAGAGAGGGAGCTTTGGCTACACCTTC. It translates to CASSPGQIKRGSFGYTF.

The chain employs TRBV3-1 (or the pseudogene TRBV3-2) and TRBJ1-5, with 8 bases aligning to TRBD1. V trimming: 4 bases; J trimming: 3 bases; junction bases outside the gene matches: 5. The CDR3 has 15 amino acids. In germline, CDR1 is LGHDT, CDR2 YNNKEL (reference sequence). CDR3 amino acids: CASSLGQGINQPQHF. The CDR3 DNA sequence: TGTGCCAGCAGCCTAGGACAGGGCATCAATCAGCCCCAGCATTTT.

The rearrangement uses TRBV14 and TRBJ2-7, with D perhaps TRBD1 (5 bases). The length of the CDR3 is 14 residues. The germline V gene has CDR1 SGHDN and CDR2 FVKESK. Trimming took 4 bases from V and 9 from J, leaving 19 bases between them. CDR3: CASSLQGSLRGQYF. The CDR3 DNA sequence: TGTGCCAGCAGCCTCCAGGGCTCGCTACGTGGGCAGTACTTC.

This chain links TRBV10-2 with TRBJ2-7; 10 bases align to TRBD1. The germline gives CDR1 WSHSY, CDR2 SAAADI. V lost 4 bases and J lost 3; bases outside the gene matches: 21. CDR3 length: 20 amino acids. DNA for the CDR3: TGCGCCAGCAGTGCGCTCCCCGGGACAGGGGTTTCTGCATCCAACTACGAGCAGTACTTC. Residues: CASSALPGTGVSASNYEQYF.

This chain joins TRBV18 and TRBJ2-7, with TRBD1 matching 9 bases. The J segment lost 4 bases and the V segment lost 2 bases, leaving 6 bases of the junction unmatched. The CDR3 has 15 residues. Germline lookup yields CDR1 KGHSH and CDR2 LQKENI. The CDR3 loop reads CASSPGQGSMYEQYF. CDR3 bases: TGTGCCAGCTCACCAGGACAGGGGTCGATGTACGAGCAGTACTTC.

V gene TRBV7-3 combines with J gene TRBJ1-5; the D gene is possibly TRBD1 (6 bases). Trimming left V 3 bases short and J 6 bases short, with 9 bases between. The germline CDR1 and CDR2 sequences are SGHTA and FQGTGA. There are 13 residues in the CDR3. The CDR3 protein is CASSFRGSQPQHF. CDR3 nucleotides: TGTGCCAGCAGCTTCAGGGGAAGTCAGCCCCAGCATTTT.